The TCR beta chain described here comes from a study of blood T cell repertoires in COVID-19. The V end lost 0 bases, the J end lost 5 bases, and 20 bases lay between the germline ends. From germline, CDR1 is SGDLS and CDR2 YYNGEE. CDR3 length: 17 residues. Per the study methods: Reference gene primers were amplified, and this amplification served to estimate nucleated cell counts. Measured with immunoSEQ multiplex PCR; TCRdb has only the in-frame clones, and not every one. V and J calls and clone size are given by that table; D and trimming were obtained from the DNA. This sample yields tens of thousands of clones, of which 88% are seen a single time; roughly an eighth belongs to the top ten.

Sequenced: peripheral blood. The chain is built from TRBV9 and TRBJ1-2; D perhaps matches TRBD1 (5 bases). This TCR was sampled from a human donor in a cohort sampled during active COVID-19. For the CDR3, the DNA is TGTGCCAGCAGCGTAGATTCGGGAAGCGGGACTCTTTATGGCTACACCTTC. Amino acids: CASSVDSGSGTLYGYTF. Full variable domain (outside the CDR3, taken from reference TRBV9 and TRBJ1-2): DSGVTQTPKHLITATGQRVTLRCSPRSGDLSVYWYQQSLDQGLQFLIQYYNGEERAKGNILERFSAQQFPDLHSELNLSSLELGDSALYFCASSVDSGSGTLYGYTFGSGTRLTVV.